The 31 T cell receptor beta chains listed next were all sequenced from one sample in a study of T cells in Graves' hyperthyroidism and ophthalmopathy. TCR beta CDR3 sequences were amplified from RNA transcripts. The TCR CDR3 first-round RT-PCR relied on the HTBI primer set. TCRdb re-analysed the multiplex PCR reads in MiXCR, keeping a single row per CDR3 protein. The sample holds around 23,000 distinct CDR3 sequences; approximately 49% are singletons and the top ten take 25%. Material: blood. The receptor source for this set is a middle-aged woman with Graves' hyperthyroidism that later progressed to Graves' ophthalmopathy.

The table lists this clonotype with a few counts. V is TRBV7-9 and J is TRBJ1-3; D unclear. CDR1 and CDR2 from the germline V gene are SEHNR and FQNEAQ (reference sequence). The CDR3 sequence is 14 residues long. The V end lost 7 bases, the J end lost 0 bases, and 10 bases lay between the germline ends. The CDR3 spells CASTLGTSGNTIYF. DNA for the CDR3: TGTGCCAGCACCCTGGGCACCTCTGGAAACACCATATATTTT.

This clonotype came up many times. The rearrangement joins TRBV28 to TRBJ1-5, with D possibly matching TRBD1 (5 bases). V lost 6 bases and J 4 bases, leaving 13 bases between the germline ends. Germline CDR1 MDHEN, CDR2 SYDVKM. CDR3 length: 14 amino acids. CDR3: CASSSGGWNQPQHF. CDR3 nucleotide sequence: TGTGCCAGCAGCTCCGGGGGTTGGAATCAGCCCCAGCATTTT. Filled out from reference TRBV28 and TRBJ1-5, the complete variable domain reads DVKVTQSSRYLVKRTGEKVFLECVQDMDHENMFWYRQDPGLGLRLIYFSYDVKMKEKGDIPEGYSVSREKKERFSLILESASTNQTSMYLCASSSGGWNQPQHFGDGTRLSIL.

A single count supports this clonotype. The V gene is TRBV24-1, the J gene TRBJ1-1; maybe TRBD1 (5 bases). The CDR3 is made up of 13 amino acids. CDR1 is KGHDR, CDR2 SFDVKD, per germline. With 0 bases removed from V and 5 bases from J, the gap between germline ends came to 6 bases. The DNA for the CDR3 is TGTGCCACCAGTGATTTGTGGGGGACTGAAGCTTTCTTT. Translation gives CATSDLWGTEAFF.

Many counts were recorded for this clonotype. The CDR3 loop reads CASSELSRLAGENEQFF. In DNA, the CDR3 is TGTGCCAGCAGCGAATTATCTAGACTAGCGGGGGAGAATGAGCAGTTCTTC. The V and J genes are TRBV5-5 and TRBJ2-1; 12 bases map to TRBD2. J lost 7 bases, V lost 4 bases, and 12 bases had no gene match. CDR1 and CDR2 (germline): SGHKS, YYEKEE (reference sequence). This CDR3 contains 17 residues.

This clonotype was observed a single time. The rearrangement links TRBV19 to TRBJ2-7; a weak D match, TRBD2 (6 bases). Trimming removed 3 bases at V and 4 bases at J, with 16 bases between. CDR1 is LNHDA, CDR2 SQIVND, per germline (reference sequence). CDR3 length: 15 residues. CDR3 DNA: TGTGCCAGTAGTATGTCCGCCGGGAGATCGTACGAGCAGTACTTC. It translates to CASSMSAGRSYEQYF.

In the case of this clonotype: The CDR3 ends on some other residue instead of the conserved phenylalanine or tryptophan, so this is likely a read error. The V call is TRBV5-1, the J call TRBJ1-2; D remains unclear. The CDR3 covers 12 residues. The ends were cut back, 0 bases at V and 8 bases at J, with 8 bases in the middle. Germline CDR1 SGHRS, CDR2 YFSETQ. The CDR3 loop is CASSLGGRGYTL. The CDR3 bases are TGCGCCAGCAGCTTGGGTGGGAGGGGCTACACCCTC.

This clonotype was picked up many times. This chain links TRBV28 with TRBJ2-5, with D possibly matching TRBD1 (6 bases). Trimming removed 4 bases from V and 5 bases from J, with 8 bases in between. The CDR3 is 12 amino acids. Per the germline V gene, CDR1 is MDHEN and CDR2 is SYDVKM. CDR3 sequence: CASSWGRETQYF. In nucleotides, the CDR3 is TGTGCCAGCAGTTGGGGGCGGGAGACCCAGTACTTC.

This clonotype was seen only a few times. The chain links TRBV20-1 to TRBJ1-1; TRBD1 agrees at 7 bases. The CDR3 has 12 amino acids. V was pared by 6 bases and J by 4 bases, with 5 bases of the junction left unmatched. The germline CDR1 and CDR2 sequences are DFQATT and SNEGSKA (reference sequence). The CDR3 DNA reads as TGCAGTGCCCCGACAGGGCGCACTGAAGCTTTCTTT. It yields the protein CSAPTGRTEAFF.

This clonotype has at least ten counts. As DNA, the CDR3 is TGCGCCAGCAGCTGGGGGACTAGCGGGGGATACAATGAGCAGTTCTTC. Translation gives CASSWGTSGGYNEQFF. This chain uses TRBV5-1 with TRBJ2-1; 14 nucleotides match TRBD2. The CDR3 extends over 16 amino acids. V was clipped by 3 bases and J by 4 bases; unmatched bases: 3. Germline values: CDR1 SGHRS, CDR2 YFSETQ.

This clonotype is termed large. This chain joins TRBV29-1 and TRBJ1-2; maybe TRBD1 (6 bases). Per the germline V gene, CDR1 is SQVTM and CDR2 is ANQGSEA. The CDR3 spans 13 residues. Trimming pared 7 bases from V and 6 bases from J, leaving 18 bases between. Here the CDR3 reads CSASYREGNGYTF. The CDR3 coding sequence is TGCAGCGCATCCTACAGGGAGGGGAATGGCTACACCTTC. The full variable domain, with the rest looked up from reference TRBV29-1 and TRBJ1-2, is SAVISQKPSRDICQRGTSLTIQCQVDSQVTMMFWYRQQPGQSLTLIATANQGSEATYESGFVIDKFPISRPNLTFSTLTVSNMSPEDSSIYLCSASYREGNGYTFGSGTRLTVV.

This sequence joins TRBV20-1 and TRBJ1-2; a possible D gene is TRBD1 (5 bases). Germline V gene data show CDR1 as DFQATT and CDR2 as SNEGSKA (reference sequence). This CDR3 contains 13 residues. Trimming cost V 1 base and J 14 bases, with 20 bases left between them. The CDR3 sequence: CSARAPGLAGRTF. As DNA, the CDR3 is TGCAGTGCTAGAGCCCCGGGACTAGCGGGAAGGACCTTC.

The genes are TRBV11-2 and TRBJ2-7; no clear D gene. This CDR3 has 13 residues. V lost 7 bases to trimming and J lost 4 bases, with 14 bases between them. The V gene's germline CDR1 is SGHAT and CDR2 FQNNGV. The CDR3 nucleotides are TGTGCCAGCACCGGTCCGTGGGGTTACGAGCAGTACTTC. Translation: CASTGPWGYEQYF.

The genes are TRBV10-3 and TRBJ1-1; D is unclear. Germline V gene sequence: CDR1 ENHRY, CDR2 SYGVKD. The V gene lost 5 bases and the J gene lost 2 bases, with 9 bases spanning the gap. The CDR3 loop spans 13 amino acids. CDR3 nucleotide sequence: TGTGCCATCAGTCGGGTCTTAAACACTGAAGCTTTCTTT. Residues: CAISRVLNTEAFF.

The CDR3: CASSITGGEQYF. CDR3 DNA sequence: TGTGCCAGTAGTATAACAGGTGGCGAGCAGTACTTC. V gene TRBV19 combines with J gene TRBJ2-7; a possible D gene is TRBD1 (5 bases). This CDR3 is built from 12 residues. CDR1 is LNHDA, CDR2 SQIVND, per germline (reference sequence). V dropped 2 bases and J dropped 6 bases, with 8 bases sitting between them.

This clonotype is termed medium-sized. The chain has TRBV7-2 and TRBJ2-2; 8 bases map to TRBD1. Looked up from germline, CDR1 is SGHTA and CDR2 is FQGNSA. Trimming cost V 1 base and J 1 base; bases outside gene matches: 2. This CDR3 has 16 amino acids. The CDR3 loop reads CASSLGQGWNTGELFF. Written as DNA, the CDR3 is TGTGCCAGCAGCTTAGGACAGGGGTGGAACACCGGGGAGCTGTTTTTT.

The chain uses TRBV5-1 and TRBJ2-5; D is perhaps TRBD1 (5 bases). Germline CDR1 and CDR2: SGHRS and YFSETQ. V was cut by 3 bases and J by 1 base, with 7 bases left in between. The CDR3 totals 13 residues. CDR3 DNA sequence: TGCGCCAGCAGCTACGACAGCCAAGAGACCCAGTACTTC. The encoded protein is CASSYDSQETQYF.

This clonotype has only a few counts. The rearrangement uses TRBV9 and TRBJ1-6; the match to TRBD1 covers 7 bases. This CDR3 has 14 residues. In germline, CDR1 is SGDLS, CDR2 YYNGEE. V lost 3 bases, J lost 4 bases, and 1 base stayed unmatched. The CDR3 here is CASSEQGYNSPLHF. The CDR3 bases are TGTGCCAGCAGCGAACAGGGGTATAATTCACCCCTCCACTTT.

The rearrangement joins TRBV10-2 to TRBJ2-2; D might be TRBD2 (5 bases). V was pared by 8 bases and J by 4 bases, with 8 bases between. In germline, CDR1 is WSHSY, CDR2 SAAADI. CDR3 length: 12 residues. The CDR3 is CASGRVTGELFF. The CDR3 region has the DNA TGCGCCAGCGGGAGAGTCACCGGGGAGCTGTTTTTT.

Of note for this clonotype: It is likely a read error, because the conserved phenylalanine at the end of the CDR3 is missing. The rearrangement uses TRBV12-3 or TRBV12-4 and TRBJ1-1; D is unclear. This CDR3 comprises 10 residues. V dropped 5 bases and J dropped 8 bases, with 6 bases sitting between them. Here the CDR3 reads CASSVQEAFS. Written as DNA, the CDR3 is TGTGCCAGCAGTGTACAGGAAGCTTTCTCT.

This clonotype is medium-sized by share. The chain carries TRBV20-1 and TRBJ1-1; D is unresolved. V lost 1 base and J lost 6, with 6 bases in between. Per the germline V gene, CDR1 is DFQATT and CDR2 is SNEGSKA (reference sequence). This CDR3 is built from 11 residues. This chain's CDR3 is CSARVESEAFF. CDR3 nucleotides: TGCAGTGCTAGAGTGGAATCTGAAGCTTTCTTT.

J is TRBJ1-4 and V is TRBV20-1, with D possibly being TRBD1 (5 bases). There are 13 residues in the CDR3. Between the trimmed V and J ends, which lost 0 bases and 8 bases, there was a span of 10 bases. Looked up from germline, CDR1 is DFQATT and CDR2 is SNEGSKA (reference sequence). As DNA, the CDR3 is TGCAGTGCTAGAGAGGGGGGAAAAGAAAAACTGTTTTTT. This gives the protein CSAREGGKEKLFF.

At least ten counts were recorded for this clonotype. The chain is built from TRBV12-3 or TRBV12-4 and TRBJ2-2, with TRBD2 matching over 8 bases. The ends lost 6 bases at V and 5 bases at J; junction bases unmatched: 8. The CDR3 runs to 15 residues. CDR3 loop: CASRQAGARTGELFF. The CDR3 coding sequence is TGTGCCAGCAGGCAAGCGGGAGCAAGGACCGGGGAGCTGTTTTTT.

The sample holds many counts of this clonotype. V is TRBV27 and J is TRBJ2-7, with 13 bases identical to TRBD2. This CDR3 region has 14 residues. The V gene end was trimmed by 4 bases and the J gene end by 6 bases; junction bases not matched to a gene: 3. Germline lookup yields CDR1 MNHEY and CDR2 SMNVEV (reference sequence). The CDR3 is CASSSGLAGLEQYF. Here the CDR3 DNA reads TGTGCCAGCAGTTCGGGACTAGCGGGACTCGAGCAGTACTTC.

V and J are TRBV6-1 and TRBJ2-3; TRBD1 is a possible D gene (6 bases). Trimming stripped 8 bases from V and 4 bases from J, with 16 bases between. The CDR3 runs 14 residues. CDR1 MNHNS and CDR2 SASEGT come from the germline V gene. The CDR3, as DNA: TGTGCCAGCGGGGTTTACAGGGTGGCAGATACGCAGTATTTT. This gives the protein CASGVYRVADTQYF.

The chain links TRBV20-1 to TRBJ2-2; D is ambiguous. Trimming removed 4 bases from V and 7 bases from J, with 10 bases in between. This CDR3 has 12 amino acids. CDR1 DFQATT and CDR2 SNEGSKA come from the germline V gene (reference sequence). CDR3 residues: CSATYWSGELFF. DNA of the CDR3: TGCAGTGCTACTTACTGGAGCGGGGAGCTGTTTTTT.

This clonotype was counted a few times. This chain links TRBV5-1 with TRBJ2-1; D remains unclear. The CDR3 spans 13 residues. V lost 1 base to trimming and J lost 2 bases, with 4 bases between them. Germline V gives CDR1 SGHRS, CDR2 YFSETQ. CDR3 DNA: TGCGCCAGCAGCTTGAGCCCCTACAATGAGCAGTTCTTC. Amino acids: CASSLSPYNEQFF.

This clonotype was seen only once. The V gene is TRBV6-1, the J gene TRBJ2-7; tentative D call: TRBD1 (5 bases). Germline V gene lookup returns CDR1 MNHNS and CDR2 SASEGT. Trimming left V 4 bases short and J 5 bases short, with 15 bases between. The CDR3 sequence is 14 residues long. The DNA for the CDR3 is TGTGCCAGCAGTGCGCAGGGTGAGAGGAACGAGCAGTACTTC. Encoded protein: CASSAQGERNEQYF.

In this sample, this clonotype turned up once. The V gene is TRBV7-2, the J gene TRBJ2-4; tentatively, D is TRBD2 (5 bases). The germline CDR1 and CDR2 sequences are SGHTA and FQGNSA. This CDR3 is built from 13 residues. V lost 5 bases to trimming and J lost 12 bases, with 17 bases between them. The CDR3 coding sequence is TGTGCCAGCAGCCCCAGGACTGGCGACACTCAGTACTTC. Residues: CASSPRTGDTQYF.

The chain combines TRBV19 with TRBJ1-5; 8 nucleotides align to TRBD1. The V gene's germline CDR1 is LNHDA and CDR2 SQIVND (reference sequence). The CDR3 spans 15 residues. V gave up 6 bases and J gave up 6 bases; unmatched junction bases: 10. The CDR3 DNA reads TGTGCCAGTAGCCAACGACAGGGGTATGGTCAGCCCCAGCATTTT. Amino acids: CASSQRQGYGQPQHF.

By share, this clonotype ranks as medium-sized. This chain connects TRBV20-1 to TRBJ1-2, with a weak D call TRBD1 (5 bases). The germline V and J ends were trimmed by 6 bases and 1 base, with 12 bases remaining between them. Germline CDR1 is DFQATT and CDR2 is SNEGSKA (reference sequence). CDR3 size: 13 residues. The CDR3 loop reads CSAWTQFNYGYTF. In DNA, the CDR3 is TGCAGTGCGTGGACACAATTTAACTATGGCTACACCTTC.

This clonotype was seen a handful of times. The genes are TRBV20-1 and TRBJ2-7; D may be TRBD1 (6 bases). V lost 2 bases to trimming and J lost 1 base, with 15 bases between them. This CDR3 comprises 15 residues. Germline values: CDR1 DFQATT, CDR2 SNEGSKA (reference sequence). CDR3 protein: CSARRYGQNSYEQYF. The DNA for the CDR3 is TGCAGTGCTAGAAGGTACGGACAGAATTCCTACGAGCAGTACTTC.